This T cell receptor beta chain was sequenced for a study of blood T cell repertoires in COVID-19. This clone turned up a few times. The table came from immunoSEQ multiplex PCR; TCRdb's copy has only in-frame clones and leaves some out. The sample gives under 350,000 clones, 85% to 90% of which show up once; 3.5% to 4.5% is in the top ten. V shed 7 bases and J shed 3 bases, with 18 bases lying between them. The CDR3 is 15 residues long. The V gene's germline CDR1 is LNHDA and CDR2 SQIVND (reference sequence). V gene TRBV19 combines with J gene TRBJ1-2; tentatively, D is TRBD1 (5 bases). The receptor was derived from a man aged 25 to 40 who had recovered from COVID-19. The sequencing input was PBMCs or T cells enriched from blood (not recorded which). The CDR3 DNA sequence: TGTGCCAGTACCGTGCAGGGCAGGTGGGACTATGGCTACACCTTC. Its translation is CASTVQGRWDYGYTF.